This T cell receptor (beta chain) was sequenced in a study of blood T cells in healthy people across ages. Germline assignment: CDR1 LGHNA and CDR2 YNFKEQ. The V gene lost 11 bases and the J gene lost 3 bases, with 22 bases spanning the gap. The CDR3 sequence is 15 residues long. Combining a sample-barcoded 5' primer with a J-beta primer mix, a second PCR ran for 7 to 11 cycles. TCRdb re-derived calls from the 5' RACE reads in MiXCR, one entry per CDR3 protein. Of around 1,800,000 distinct CDR3 sequences in the sample, 30% to 40% are singletons; the top ten hold around 23%. The receptor's source is a human donor in good health. The rearrangement links TRBV4-2 to TRBJ1-1; the D gene is possibly TRBD1 (6 bases). Sequencing used blood. The CDR3 loop reads CADSQASYRDTEAFF. In nucleotides, the CDR3 is TGTGCCGACAGCCAAGCGTCATACAGGGACACTGAAGCTTTCTTT.